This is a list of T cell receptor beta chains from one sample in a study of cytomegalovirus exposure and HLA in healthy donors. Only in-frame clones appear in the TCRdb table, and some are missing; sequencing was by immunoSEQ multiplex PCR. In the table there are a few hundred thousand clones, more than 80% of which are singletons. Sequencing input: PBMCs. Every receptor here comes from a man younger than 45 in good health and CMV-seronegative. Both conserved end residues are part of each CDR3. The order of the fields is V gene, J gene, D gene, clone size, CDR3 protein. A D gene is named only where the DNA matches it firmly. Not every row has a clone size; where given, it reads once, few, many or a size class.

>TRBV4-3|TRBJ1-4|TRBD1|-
CASSQGETGIWGQATNEKLFF
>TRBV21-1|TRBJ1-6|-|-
CASSKARVNSPLHF
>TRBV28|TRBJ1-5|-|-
CASSLYRNQPQHF
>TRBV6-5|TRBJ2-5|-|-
CASSYLGRGQETQYF
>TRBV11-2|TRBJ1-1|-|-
CASSRGGNTEAFF
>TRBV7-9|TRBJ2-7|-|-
CASSILKPVYEQYF
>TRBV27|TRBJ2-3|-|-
CASSSPGGPTDTQYF
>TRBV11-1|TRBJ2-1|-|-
CASSPQAGLYNEQFF
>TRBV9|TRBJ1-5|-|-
CASSPRPNQPQHF
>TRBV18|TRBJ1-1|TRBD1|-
CASSPGQGHTEAFF
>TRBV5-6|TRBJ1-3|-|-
CASSFTKSNTIYF
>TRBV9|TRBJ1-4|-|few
CASSEGRGTNYDSTNEKLFF
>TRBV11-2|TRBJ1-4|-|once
CASSLESATNEKLFF
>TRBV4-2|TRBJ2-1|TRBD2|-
CASSQGPLSGGSRGEQFF
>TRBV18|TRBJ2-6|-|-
CASSPQGGPSGANVLTF
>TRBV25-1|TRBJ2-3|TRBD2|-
CASSERTSGGTDTQYF
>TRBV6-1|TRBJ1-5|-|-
CASSEQRSYQPQHF
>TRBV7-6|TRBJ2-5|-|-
CASSLMTSGGETQYF
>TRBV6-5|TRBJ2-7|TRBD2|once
CASSYSTAGGTYEQYF
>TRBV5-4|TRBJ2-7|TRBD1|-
CASSLDRGPHEQYF
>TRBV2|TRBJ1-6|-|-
CASSERGSGAGDNSPLHF
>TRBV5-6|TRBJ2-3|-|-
CASSLRWGDDTQYF
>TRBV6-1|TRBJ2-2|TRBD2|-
CASRLAGVNTGELFF
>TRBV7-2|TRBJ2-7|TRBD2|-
CASSLRTSGGVRDEQYF
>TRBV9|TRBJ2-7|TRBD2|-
CASSVGGGGGNEQYF
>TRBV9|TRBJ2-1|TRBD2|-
CASSVSGVKTNEQFF
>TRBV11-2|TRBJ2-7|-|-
CASSLGARASNHEQYF
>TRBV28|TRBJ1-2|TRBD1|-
CASSLLGGAGGYTF
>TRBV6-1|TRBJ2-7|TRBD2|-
CASSDLLGGASSQYF
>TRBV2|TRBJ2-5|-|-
CASSEDAGPYQETQYF
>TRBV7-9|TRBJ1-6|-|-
CASSRPGSPLHF
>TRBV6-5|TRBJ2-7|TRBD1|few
CASSRQGARYEQYF
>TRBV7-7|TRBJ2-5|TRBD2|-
CASSAGGTSGKETQYF
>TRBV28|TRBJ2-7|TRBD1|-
CASSFLKGQTYEQYF
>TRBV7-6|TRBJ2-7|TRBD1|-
CASSLAEGQADEQYF
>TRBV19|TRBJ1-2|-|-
CASSQGRYGYTF
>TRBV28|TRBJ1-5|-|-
CASSSEIPQSNQPQHF
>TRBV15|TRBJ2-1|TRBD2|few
CATSRTTSGGFNEQFF
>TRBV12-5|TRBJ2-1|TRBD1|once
CASGLGPRDRAADHHEQFF
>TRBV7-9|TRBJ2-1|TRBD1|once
CASTGTEDNEQFF
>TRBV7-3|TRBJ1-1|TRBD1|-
CASSLQGQGKSEAFF
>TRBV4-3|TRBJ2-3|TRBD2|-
CASSQDSGGASTDTQYF
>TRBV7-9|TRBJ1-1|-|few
CSSTLTGNTEAFF
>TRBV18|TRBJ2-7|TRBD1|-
CASSPRDRSYEQYF
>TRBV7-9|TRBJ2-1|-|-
CASSLKALPYNEQFF
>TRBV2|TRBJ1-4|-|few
CASSDSAGSMEKLFF
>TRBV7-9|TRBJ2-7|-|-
CASSSTGTSTSYEQYF
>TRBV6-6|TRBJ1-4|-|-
CASSYISGGRAEKLFF
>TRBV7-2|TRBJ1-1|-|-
CASSLGGSHTEAFF
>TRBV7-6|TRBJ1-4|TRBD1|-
CASSNRGAANEKLFF
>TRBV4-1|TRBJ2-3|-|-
CASSQPPKLQETDTQYF
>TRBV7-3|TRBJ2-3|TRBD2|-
CASSLAGGPTDTQYF
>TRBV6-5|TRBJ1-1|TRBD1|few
CASRFNTGGSREAFF
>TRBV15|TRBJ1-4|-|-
CATEKNEKLFF
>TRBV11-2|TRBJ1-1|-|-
CASSPFTEAFF
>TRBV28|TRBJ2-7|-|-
CATLPGFGEQYF
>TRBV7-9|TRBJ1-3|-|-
CASSLSGNTIYF
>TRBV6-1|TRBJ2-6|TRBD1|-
CASSGTGGGGASVLTF
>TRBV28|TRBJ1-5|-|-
CASSGRGNQPQHF
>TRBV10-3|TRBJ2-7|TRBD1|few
CAISDLDRKPYEQYF